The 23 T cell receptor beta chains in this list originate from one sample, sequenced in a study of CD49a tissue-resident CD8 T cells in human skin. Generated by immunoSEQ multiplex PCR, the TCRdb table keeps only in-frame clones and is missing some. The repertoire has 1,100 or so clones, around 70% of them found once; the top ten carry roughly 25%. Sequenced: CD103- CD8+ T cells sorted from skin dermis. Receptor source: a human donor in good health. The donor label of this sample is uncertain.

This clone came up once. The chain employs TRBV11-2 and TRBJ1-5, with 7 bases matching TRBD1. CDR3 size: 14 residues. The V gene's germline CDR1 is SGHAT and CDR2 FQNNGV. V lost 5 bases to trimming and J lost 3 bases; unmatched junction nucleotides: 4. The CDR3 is CASSLGQTNQPQHF. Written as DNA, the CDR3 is TGTGCCAGCAGCCTGGGACAGACCAATCAGCCCCAGCATTTT.

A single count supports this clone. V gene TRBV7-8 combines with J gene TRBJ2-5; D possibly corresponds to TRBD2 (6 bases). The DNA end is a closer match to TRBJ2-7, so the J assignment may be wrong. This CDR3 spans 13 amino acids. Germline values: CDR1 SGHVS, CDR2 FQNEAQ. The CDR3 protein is CASRRRGKSEQYF. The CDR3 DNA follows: TGTGCCAGCAGGCGGAGGGGCAAGAGCGAGCAGTACTTC.

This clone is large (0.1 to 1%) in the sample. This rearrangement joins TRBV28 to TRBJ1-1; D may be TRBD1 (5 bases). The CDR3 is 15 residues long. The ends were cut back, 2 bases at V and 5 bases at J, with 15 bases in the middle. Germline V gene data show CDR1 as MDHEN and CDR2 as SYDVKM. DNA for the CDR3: TGTGCCAGCAGTTTAGAGTCAGGGCCTAGGACTGAAGCTTTCTTT. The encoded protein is CASSLESGPRTEAFF.

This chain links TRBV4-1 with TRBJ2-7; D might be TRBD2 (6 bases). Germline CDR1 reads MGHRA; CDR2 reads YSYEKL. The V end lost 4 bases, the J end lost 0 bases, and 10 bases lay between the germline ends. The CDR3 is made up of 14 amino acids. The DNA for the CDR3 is TGCGCCAGCAGCCGGGGGGAAAGCTCCTACGAGCAGTACTTC. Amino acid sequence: CASSRGESSYEQYF.

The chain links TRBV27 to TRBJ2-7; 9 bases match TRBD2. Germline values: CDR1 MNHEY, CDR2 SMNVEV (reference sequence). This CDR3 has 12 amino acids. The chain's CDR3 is CAGREGFYEQYF. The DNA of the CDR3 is TGTGCTGGGCGGGAGGGCTTCTACGAGCAGTACTTC.

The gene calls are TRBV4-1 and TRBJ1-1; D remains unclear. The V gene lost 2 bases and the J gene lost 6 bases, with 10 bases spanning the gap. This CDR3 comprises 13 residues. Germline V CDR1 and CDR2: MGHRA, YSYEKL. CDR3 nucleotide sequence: TGCGCCAGCAGCCAAAGATGGGCAGCTGAAGCTTTCTTT. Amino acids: CASSQRWAAEAFF.

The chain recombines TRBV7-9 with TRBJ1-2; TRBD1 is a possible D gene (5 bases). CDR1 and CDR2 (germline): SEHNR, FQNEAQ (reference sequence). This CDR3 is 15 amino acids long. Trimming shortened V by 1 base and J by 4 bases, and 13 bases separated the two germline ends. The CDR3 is CASSLGAGVGYGYTF. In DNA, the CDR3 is TGTGCCAGCAGCTTAGGGGCGGGGGTTGGCTATGGCTACACCTTC. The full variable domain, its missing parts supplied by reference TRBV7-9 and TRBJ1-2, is DTGVSQNPRHKITKRGQNVTFRCDPISEHNRLYWYRQTLGQGPEFLTYFQNEAQLEKSRLLSDRFSAERPKGSFSTLEIQRTEQGDSAMYLCASSLGAGVGYGYTFGSGTRLTVV.

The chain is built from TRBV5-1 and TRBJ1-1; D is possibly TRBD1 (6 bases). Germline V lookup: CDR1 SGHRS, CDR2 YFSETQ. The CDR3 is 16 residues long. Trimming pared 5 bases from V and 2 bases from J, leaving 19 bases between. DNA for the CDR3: TGCGCCAGCAGTTATTTGGTCGGACAGCCTAACACTGAAGCTTTCTTT. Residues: CASSYLVGQPNTEAFF.

For the CDR3, the DNA is TGCGCCAGCAGCTTGGATGGGACAGGGCCCTATGGCTACACCTTC. Translated, it gives CASSLDGTGPYGYTF. V gene TRBV5-1 combines with J gene TRBJ1-2; TRBD1 aligns across 9 bases. The CDR3 runs 15 residues. Germline CDR1 SGHRS, CDR2 YFSETQ. V dropped 0 bases and J dropped 4; count of bases not matched to a gene: 4.

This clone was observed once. CDR3 sequence (DNA): TGTGCCAGCAGACCGACAGACCAAGAGACCCAGTACTTC. This translates into CASRPTDQETQYF. The V call is TRBV11-2, the J call TRBJ2-5; D is possibly TRBD1 (5 bases). Germline V gene sequence: CDR1 SGHAT, CDR2 FQNNGV. V lost 6 bases and J 0 bases, leaving 8 bases between the germline ends. The CDR3 length is 13 residues.

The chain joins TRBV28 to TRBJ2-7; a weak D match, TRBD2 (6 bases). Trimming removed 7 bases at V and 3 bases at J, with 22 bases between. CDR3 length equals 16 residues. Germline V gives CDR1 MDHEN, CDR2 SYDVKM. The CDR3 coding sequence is TGTGCCAGCAACACCCATTCTAGCGCCCCCAACTACGAGCAGTACTTC. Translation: CASNTHSSAPNYEQYF.

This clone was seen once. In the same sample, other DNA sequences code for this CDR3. CDR3 protein: CASSGRRAYEQYF. The CDR3, as DNA: TGTGCCAGCAGCGGAAGGCGGGCCTACGAGCAGTACTTC. This chain joins TRBV9 and TRBJ2-7; tentative D call: TRBD2 (5 bases). This CDR3 is 13 amino acids long. Trimming left V 3 bases short and J 2 bases short, with 9 bases between. The V gene's germline CDR1 is SGDLS and CDR2 YYNGEE.

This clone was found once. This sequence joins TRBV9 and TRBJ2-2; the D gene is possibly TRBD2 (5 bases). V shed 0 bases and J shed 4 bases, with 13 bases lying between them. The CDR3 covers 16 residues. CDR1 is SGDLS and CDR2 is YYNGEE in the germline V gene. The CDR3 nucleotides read TGTGCCAGCAGCGTAGGACGGGGTCAGCGCACCGGGGAGCTGTTTTTT. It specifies CASSVGRGQRTGELFF. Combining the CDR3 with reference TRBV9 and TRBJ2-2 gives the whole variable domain DSGVTQTPKHLITATGQRVTLRCSPRSGDLSVYWYQQSLDQGLQFLIQYYNGEERAKGNILERFSAQQFPDLHSELNLSSLELGDSALYFCASSVGRGQRTGELFFGEGSRLTVL.

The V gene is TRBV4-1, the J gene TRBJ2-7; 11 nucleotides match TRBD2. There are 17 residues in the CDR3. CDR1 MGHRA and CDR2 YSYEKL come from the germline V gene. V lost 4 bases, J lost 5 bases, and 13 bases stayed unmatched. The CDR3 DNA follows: TGCGCCAGCAGCCCCATTCCCCGACTAGCGGGATTAGACGAGCAGTACTTC. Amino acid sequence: CASSPIPRLAGLDEQYF.

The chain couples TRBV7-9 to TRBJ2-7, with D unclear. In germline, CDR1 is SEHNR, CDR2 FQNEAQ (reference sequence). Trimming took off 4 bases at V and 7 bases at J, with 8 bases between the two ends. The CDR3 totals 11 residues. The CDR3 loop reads CASSSLGEQYF. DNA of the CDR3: TGTGCCAGCAGCTCTCTCGGGGAGCAGTACTTC.

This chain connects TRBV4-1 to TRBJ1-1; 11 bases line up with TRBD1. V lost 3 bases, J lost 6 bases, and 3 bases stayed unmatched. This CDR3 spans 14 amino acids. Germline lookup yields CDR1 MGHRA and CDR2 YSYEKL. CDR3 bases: TGCGCCAGCAGCCAGGACAGGGGGCTTTCTGAAGCTTTCTTT. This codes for CASSQDRGLSEAFF.

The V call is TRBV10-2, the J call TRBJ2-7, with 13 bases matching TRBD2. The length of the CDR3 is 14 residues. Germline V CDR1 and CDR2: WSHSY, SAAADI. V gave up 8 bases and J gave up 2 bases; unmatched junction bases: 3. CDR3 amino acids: CASEGLAGTYEQYF. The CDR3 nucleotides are TGCGCCAGCGAGGGACTAGCGGGAACCTACGAGCAGTACTTC.

CDR3 sequence reads: CSVEDPQNEQFF. CDR3 DNA sequence: TGCAGCGTTGAAGACCCCCAGAATGAGCAGTTCTTC. The V gene is TRBV29-1, the J gene TRBJ2-1; unclear D gene. The CDR3 spans 12 residues. V was cut by 0 bases and J by 7 bases, with 7 bases left in between. Germline CDR1 reads SQVTM; CDR2 reads ANQGSEA.

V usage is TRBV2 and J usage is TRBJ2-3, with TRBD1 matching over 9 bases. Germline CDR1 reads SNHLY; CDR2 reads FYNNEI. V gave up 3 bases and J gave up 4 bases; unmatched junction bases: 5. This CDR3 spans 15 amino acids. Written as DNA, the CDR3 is TGTGCCAGCAGTGATACAGGGGGCGCATCAGATACGCAGTATTTT. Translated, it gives CASSDTGGASDTQYF.

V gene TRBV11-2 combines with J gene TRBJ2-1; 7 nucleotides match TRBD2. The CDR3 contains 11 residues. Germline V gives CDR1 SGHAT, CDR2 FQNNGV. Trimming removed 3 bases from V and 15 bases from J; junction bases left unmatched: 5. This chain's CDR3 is CASSFAGVTFF. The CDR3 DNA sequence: TGTGCCAGCAGCTTTGCGGGAGTGACGTTCTTC.

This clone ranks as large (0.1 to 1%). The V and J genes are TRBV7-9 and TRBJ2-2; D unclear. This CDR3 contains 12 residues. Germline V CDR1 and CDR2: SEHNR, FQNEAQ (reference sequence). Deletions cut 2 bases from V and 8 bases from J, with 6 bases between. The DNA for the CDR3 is TGTGCCAGCAGCTTATACATTGGGGAGCTGTTTTTT. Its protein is CASSLYIGELFF.

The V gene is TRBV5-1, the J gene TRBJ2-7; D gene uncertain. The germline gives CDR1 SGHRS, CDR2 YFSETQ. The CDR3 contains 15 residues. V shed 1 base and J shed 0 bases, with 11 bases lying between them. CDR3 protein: CASSLSRFLSYEQYF. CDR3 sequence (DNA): TGCGCCAGCAGCTTGTCTAGGTTCCTCTCCTACGAGCAGTACTTC. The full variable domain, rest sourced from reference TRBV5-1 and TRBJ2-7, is KAGVTQTPRYLIKTRGQQVTLSCSPISGHRSVSWYQQTPGQGLQFLFEYFSETQRNKGNFPGRFSGRQFSNSRSEMNVSTLELGDSALYLCASSLSRFLSYEQYFGPGTRLTVT.

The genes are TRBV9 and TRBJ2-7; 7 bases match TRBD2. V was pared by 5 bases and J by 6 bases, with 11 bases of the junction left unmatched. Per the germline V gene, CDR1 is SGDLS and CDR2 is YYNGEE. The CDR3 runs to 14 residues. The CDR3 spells CASSAGTIIGEQYF. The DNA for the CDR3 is TGTGCCAGCAGTGCCGGGACTATTATAGGCGAGCAGTACTTC.